This T cell receptor beta chain originates from a study of shared clonotypes between healthy human individuals. Study-wide context: There were three CD4 naive, three CD4 memory, two CD8 naive and one CD8 memory plates per donor. Study-wide results and limits: What naive subsets generally showed was a larger estimated richness than memory subsets showed. Donors were few, which limited the genetic and exposure-history diversity represented.

This clone showed up just once. The antigen is unknown. Selected positively for CCR7 and CD45RO-negative, naive CD8 cells excluded terminally differentiated effector memory CD45RA+ cells. The authors split each subset's genomic DNA evenly across several immunoSEQ plates. Only in-frame clones appear in the TCRdb table, and some are missing; sequencing was by immunoSEQ multiplex PCR. The table shows 2 million or so clones, with approximately 95% occurring only once. J lost 3 bases, V lost 6 bases, and 3 bases had no gene match. The CDR3 is 14 residues long. The germline CDR1 and CDR2 sequences are MNHEY and SMNVEV (reference sequence).

The rearrangement uses TRBV27 and TRBJ1-5; 9 bases agree with TRBD1. The origin of this receptor is a man between 18 and 29 years old in good health. Source material: naive CD8+ T cells sorted from blood. The CDR3 bases are TGTGCCAGCAGACAGGGGGCCTCCAATCAGCCCCAGCATTTT. Translating it yields CASRQGASNQPQHF.